The clone carrying this T cell receptor beta chain was seen a single time. Trimming left V 0 bases short and J 4 bases short, with 8 bases between. Germline V gene lookup returns CDR1 SGHTS and CDR2 YDEGEE. CDR3 length: 14 amino acids. Sequencing was performed with immunoSEQ multiplex PCR; in TCRdb, only in-frame clones are kept and a portion is missing. The sample holds 110,000 to 150,000 clones, around 87% seen once. The data stem from a study of blood T cell repertoires in COVID-19. The sequence came from a man aged 55 to 70 who had recovered from COVID-19. This chain connects TRBV5-8 to TRBJ1-5, with D perhaps TRBD1 (6 bases). Sequencing used PBMCs or T cells enriched from blood (not recorded which). The CDR3 region has the DNA TGTGCCAGCAGCTTGGCCACAGGGAATCAGCCCCAGCATTTT. Translating gives CASSLATGNQPQHF.